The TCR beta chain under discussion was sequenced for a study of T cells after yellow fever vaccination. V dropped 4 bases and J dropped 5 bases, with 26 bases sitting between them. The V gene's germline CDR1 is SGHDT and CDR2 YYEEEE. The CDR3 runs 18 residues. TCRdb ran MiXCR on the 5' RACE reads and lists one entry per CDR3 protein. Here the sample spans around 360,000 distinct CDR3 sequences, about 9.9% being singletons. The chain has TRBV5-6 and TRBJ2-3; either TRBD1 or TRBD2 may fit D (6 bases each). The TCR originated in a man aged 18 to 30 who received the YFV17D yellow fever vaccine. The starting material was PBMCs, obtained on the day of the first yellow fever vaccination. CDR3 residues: CASSESFRATGALDTQYF. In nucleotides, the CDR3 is TGTGCCAGCAGCGAAAGTTTTCGGGCCACGGGGGCCCTAGATACGCAGTATTTT.